This TCR beta chain was identified in a study of cytomegalovirus exposure and HLA in healthy donors. PCR involved 60 Vbeta and 13 Jbeta primers. Data came from immunoSEQ multiplex PCR; TCRdb stores just in-frame clones and leaves some out. The sample records around 100,000 clones, approximately 7.1% being singletons. On this clone itself: Its antigen is still unknown.

CDR1 MNHNY and CDR2 SVGAGI come from the germline V gene (reference sequence). This CDR3 region has 16 residues. The V and J ends lost 0 bases and 2 bases respectively, with 11 bases between them. General study results and limits: There was a cluster of highly shared sequence variants that was likely a sequencing artifact.

Sequenced sample: PBMCs. This chain links TRBV6-6 with TRBJ1-5, with D unresolved. The origin of this receptor is a man aged 50-60 years in good health and CMV-seronegative. The CDR3 loop reads CASSYSSGVGNQPQHF. The CDR3 bases are TGTGCCAGCAGTTACTCGAGCGGTGTCGGCAATCAGCCCCAGCATTTT.